Below are 3 T cell receptor beta chains sequenced from a single sample in a study of beta chain features in type 1 diabetes. As every portion of the isolated RNA was reverse transcribed, the sequencing read expressed TCRB transcripts. Libraries were prepared by immunoSEQ multiplex PCR; TCRdb keeps only in-frame clonotypes and omits some of them. This repertoire shows hundreds of thousands of clones, around a sixth found once; its top ten account for 0.02% to 0.025%. Specimen: naive CD4+ T cells from blood. These receptors originate from a woman younger than 35 in good health.

Only a few counts were recorded for this clone. The same CDR3 also results from other DNA sequences found in this sample. The V call is TRBV18, the J call TRBJ2-1, with D unresolved. This CDR3 region has 14 residues. CDR1 KGHSH and CDR2 LQKENI come from the germline V gene. V lost 3 bases, J lost 4 bases, and 10 bases lay in between. DNA of the CDR3: TGTGCCAGCTCACCTTCAGACTCATACAATGAGCAGTTCTTC. It codes for CASSPSDSYNEQFF.

The chain combines TRBV28 with TRBJ1-4; no clear D gene. Germline CDR1 MDHEN, CDR2 SYDVKM. Trimming shortened V by 5 bases and J by 5 bases, and 12 bases separated the two germline ends. CDR3 length: 14 amino acids. The CDR3 is CASSRTDWNEKLFF. DNA of the CDR3: TGTGCCAGCAGTCGGACGGACTGGAATGAAAAACTGTTTTTT.

This clone was seen a few times. This chain joins TRBV2 and TRBJ2-3, with D maybe TRBD1 (6 bases). The CDR3 totals 12 residues. CDR1 SNHLY and CDR2 FYNNEI come from the germline V gene. V was cut by 6 bases and J by 8 bases, with 12 bases left in between. The CDR3 sequence: CASSQLGGTQYF. The CDR3 DNA is TGTGCCAGCAGCCAACTAGGGGGTACGCAGTATTTT.